This is a list of T cell receptor beta chains from one sample in a study of cytomegalovirus exposure and HLA in healthy donors. Here immunoSEQ multiplex PCR was the method, and the copy in TCRdb shows in-frame clones only, minus some. The table records some 130,000 clones, 65% to 80% of them present only once. Source material: PBMCs. The source of these receptors is a man in his forties or fifties in good health and CMV-seronegative. CDR3s include the opening cysteine and the closing phenylalanine or tryptophan. Each record gives: J gene, V gene, clone size, CDR3 length, D gene, CDR3 DNA, CDR3 protein. The D gene is left open where the match is weak. Clone size is not always given. Where it is, it says once, few, many or a class for expanded clones.

j_call: TRBJ2-3
v_call: TRBV6-1
clone_size: NA
cdr3_length: 12
d_call: NA
cdr3_nt: TGTGCCAGCAGCATAACAGCAGATACGCAGTATTTT
cdr3_aa: CASSITADTQYF

j_call: TRBJ1-5
v_call: TRBV5-1
clone_size: NA
cdr3_length: 15
d_call: NA
cdr3_nt: TGCGCCAGCAGCTTGGCGGGGGATAGCAATCAGCCCCAGCATTTT
cdr3_aa: CASSLAGDSNQPQHF

j_call: TRBJ2-7
v_call: TRBV29-1
clone_size: NA
cdr3_length: 14
d_call: NA
cdr3_nt: TGCAGCGCCCTATACCGGGACTTTGGTTACGAGCAGTACTTC
cdr3_aa: CSALYRDFGYEQYF

j_call: TRBJ2-7
v_call: TRBV30
clone_size: NA
cdr3_length: 12
d_call: TRBD2
cdr3_nt: TGTGCCTGGAATGACGGGGGGAACGAGCAGTACTTC
cdr3_aa: CAWNDGGNEQYF

j_call: TRBJ1-5
v_call: TRBV6-5
clone_size: NA
cdr3_length: 14
d_call: NA
cdr3_nt: TGTGCCAGCAGCCACGACAGCTACAATCAGCCCCAGCATTTT
cdr3_aa: CASSHDSYNQPQHF

j_call: TRBJ2-5
v_call: TRBV5-4
clone_size: NA
cdr3_length: 14
d_call: TRBD1
cdr3_nt: TGTGCCAGCAGCCTGACAGGGTCTTGGGAGACCCAGTACTTC
cdr3_aa: CASSLTGSWETQYF

j_call: TRBJ1-1
v_call: TRBV19
clone_size: few
cdr3_length: 14
d_call: TRBD1
cdr3_nt: TGTGCCAGTAGCGAGGGACAGATGAACACTGAAGCTTTCTTT
cdr3_aa: CASSEGQMNTEAFF

j_call: TRBJ1-3
v_call: TRBV5-1
clone_size: NA
cdr3_length: 15
d_call: NA
cdr3_nt: TGCGCCAGCATGGTGGGAGGAACCTCTGGAAACACCATATATTTT
cdr3_aa: CASMVGGTSGNTIYF

j_call: TRBJ2-7
v_call: TRBV7-2
clone_size: NA
cdr3_length: 15
d_call: TRBD2
cdr3_nt: TGTGCCAGCAGCCTGGAGCGGGGGGGCGAAACGGAGCAGTACTTC
cdr3_aa: CASSLERGGETEQYF

j_call: TRBJ1-4
v_call: TRBV10-3
clone_size: NA
cdr3_length: 13
d_call: TRBD1
cdr3_nt: TGTGCCACCAGAGGACAGGGGGAAGAAAAACTGTTTTTT
cdr3_aa: CATRGQGEEKLFF

j_call: TRBJ1-2
v_call: TRBV7-2
clone_size: NA
cdr3_length: 12
d_call: NA
cdr3_nt: TGTGCCAGCAGCCCCGGGGGATCGGGCTACACCTTC
cdr3_aa: CASSPGGSGYTF

j_call: TRBJ1-2
v_call: TRBV27
clone_size: few
cdr3_length: 16
d_call: NA
cdr3_nt: TGTGCGACGGAAGGAAGATTAGCAGGGGAGACCTATGGCTACACCTTC
cdr3_aa: CATEGRLAGETYGYTF

j_call: TRBJ2-1
v_call: TRBV28
clone_size: few
cdr3_length: 15
d_call: TRBD2
cdr3_nt: TGTGCCAGCACCCCAGGGACTAGTGAGGCCAATGAGCAGTTCTTC
cdr3_aa: CASTPGTSEANEQFF

j_call: TRBJ2-7
v_call: TRBV4-3
clone_size: NA
cdr3_length: 12
d_call: NA
cdr3_nt: TGCGCCAGCAGCCAGGCCGGGAACCAGCAGTACTTC
cdr3_aa: CASSQAGNQQYF

j_call: TRBJ2-7
v_call: TRBV9
clone_size: NA
cdr3_length: 13
d_call: NA
cdr3_nt: TGTGCCAGCAGCGAGCAAACAGGGAACGAGCAGTACTTC
cdr3_aa: CASSEQTGNEQYF

j_call: TRBJ1-3
v_call: TRBV7-9
clone_size: NA
cdr3_length: 13
d_call: NA
cdr3_nt: TGTGCCAGCAGCTTAGAAGTGGGAGACACCATATATTTT
cdr3_aa: CASSLEVGDTIYF

j_call: TRBJ1-5
v_call: TRBV6-6
clone_size: NA
cdr3_length: 15
d_call: NA
cdr3_nt: TGTGCCAGCAGTTCCCCAGGCGGGGGTTATCAGCCCCAGCATTTT
cdr3_aa: CASSSPGGGYQPQHF

j_call: TRBJ1-4
v_call: TRBV6-6
clone_size: few
cdr3_length: 15
d_call: TRBD1
cdr3_nt: TGTGCCAGCAGTTCCTCGGACAGGGGGCTCGAAAAACTGTTTTTT
cdr3_aa: CASSSSDRGLEKLFF

j_call: TRBJ2-1
v_call: TRBV10-3
clone_size: few
cdr3_length: 13
d_call: NA
cdr3_nt: TGTGCCATCAGTGGCGGCTCCTACAATGAGCAGTTCTTC
cdr3_aa: CAISGGSYNEQFF

j_call: TRBJ1-5
v_call: TRBV27
clone_size: NA
cdr3_length: 12
d_call: NA
cdr3_nt: TGTGCCAGCGGGCATGGCAATCAGCCCCAGCATTTT
cdr3_aa: CASGHGNQPQHF

j_call: TRBJ1-2
v_call: TRBV9
clone_size: NA
cdr3_length: 18
d_call: NA
cdr3_nt: TGTGCCAGCAGCGTTTTGGGTTTCGTGAGCCAGGACAAGGATGGCTACACCTTC
cdr3_aa: CASSVLGFVSQDKDGYTF

j_call: TRBJ2-1
v_call: TRBV5-8
clone_size: NA
cdr3_length: 14
d_call: TRBD2
cdr3_nt: TGTGCCACCCTAGCGGGGAGCTCCTACAATGAGCAGTTCTTC
cdr3_aa: CATLAGSSYNEQFF

j_call: TRBJ2-6
v_call: TRBV18
clone_size: few
cdr3_length: 15
d_call: TRBD2
cdr3_nt: TGTGCCAGCTCACTCTCGGGAGGGGAGGCCAACGTCCTGACTTTC
cdr3_aa: CASSLSGGEANVLTF

j_call: TRBJ1-4
v_call: TRBV5-1
clone_size: NA
cdr3_length: 14
d_call: NA
cdr3_nt: TGCGCCAGCAGCTCTAGTCGATCCGGTGAAAAACTGTTTTTT
cdr3_aa: CASSSSRSGEKLFF

j_call: TRBJ1-5
v_call: TRBV19
clone_size: NA
cdr3_length: 16
d_call: NA
cdr3_nt: TGTGCCAGTAGTATAGGATCCAGGGGTTGGGGTCAGCCCCAGCATTTT
cdr3_aa: CASSIGSRGWGQPQHF

j_call: TRBJ2-7
v_call: TRBV4-3
clone_size: NA
cdr3_length: 16
d_call: NA
cdr3_nt: TGCGCCAGCAGCCAAGGGGCTGGCGGGACGGACTACGAGCAGTACTTC
cdr3_aa: CASSQGAGGTDYEQYF

j_call: TRBJ2-6
v_call: TRBV27
clone_size: NA
cdr3_length: 14
d_call: NA
cdr3_nt: TGTGCCAGCACCGTTCTCTCTGGGGCCAACGTCCTGACTTTC
cdr3_aa: CASTVLSGANVLTF

j_call: TRBJ2-5
v_call: TRBV5-1
clone_size: NA
cdr3_length: 16
d_call: NA
cdr3_nt: TGCGCCAGCAGCCCCCCACGGACTGAGCTCGTGGTGACCCAGTACTTC
cdr3_aa: CASSPPRTELVVTQYF

j_call: TRBJ2-7
v_call: TRBV6-1
clone_size: NA
cdr3_length: 14
d_call: NA
cdr3_nt: TGTGCCAGCAGTAGTCCAGGAACCACCTACGAGCAGTACTTC
cdr3_aa: CASSSPGTTYEQYF

j_call: TRBJ2-7
v_call: TRBV29-1
clone_size: NA
cdr3_length: 13
d_call: TRBD2
cdr3_nt: TGCAGCGTCGGCTCCCCGGGGGGGCACGAGCAGTACTTC
cdr3_aa: CSVGSPGGHEQYF

j_call: TRBJ1-2
v_call: TRBV5-1
clone_size: NA
cdr3_length: 12
d_call: NA
cdr3_nt: TGCGCCAGCAGCGGGGGGGCCTATGGCTACACCTTC
cdr3_aa: CASSGGAYGYTF

j_call: TRBJ2-4
v_call: TRBV6-5
clone_size: NA
cdr3_length: 15
d_call: TRBD1
cdr3_nt: TGTGCCAGCAGAGGACAGGGTGAACCCAAAAACATTCAGTACTTC
cdr3_aa: CASRGQGEPKNIQYF

j_call: TRBJ1-1
v_call: TRBV29-1
clone_size: once
cdr3_length: 12
d_call: NA
cdr3_nt: TGCAGCGCCTTGACAGGGAACACTGAAGCTTTCTTT
cdr3_aa: CSALTGNTEAFF

j_call: TRBJ1-2
v_call: TRBV27
clone_size: NA
cdr3_length: 15
d_call: NA
cdr3_nt: TGTGCCAGCAGTTTGCACCCGACAGGCAACTATGGCTACACCTTC
cdr3_aa: CASSLHPTGNYGYTF

j_call: TRBJ1-1
v_call: TRBV11-2
clone_size: NA
cdr3_length: 11
d_call: NA
cdr3_nt: TGTGCCAGCAGCCGGGGTAGTGAAGCTTTCTTT
cdr3_aa: CASSRGSEAFF

j_call: TRBJ2-3
v_call: TRBV18
clone_size: once
cdr3_length: 16
d_call: TRBD2
cdr3_nt: TGTGCCAGCTCATGGACACTAGCGCGCGACCCAGATACGCAGTATTTT
cdr3_aa: CASSWTLARDPDTQYF

j_call: TRBJ2-5
v_call: TRBV27
clone_size: NA
cdr3_length: 16
d_call: TRBD2
cdr3_nt: TGTGCCAGCAGACAAGATAGCGGGAGGGCCCGAAAGACCCAGTACTTC
cdr3_aa: CASRQDSGRARKTQYF

j_call: TRBJ2-4
v_call: TRBV20-1
clone_size: NA
cdr3_length: 10
d_call: NA
cdr3_nt: TGCAGTGCCCCGGCGGACATTCAGTACTTC
cdr3_aa: CSAPADIQYF

j_call: TRBJ2-1
v_call: TRBV18
clone_size: NA
cdr3_length: 18
d_call: TRBD2
cdr3_nt: TGTGCCAGCTCACCACCAAGACTAGCGGGTAACTCCTACAATGAGCAGTTCTTC
cdr3_aa: CASSPPRLAGNSYNEQFF

j_call: TRBJ2-7
v_call: TRBV6-1
clone_size: few
cdr3_length: 15
d_call: TRBD2
cdr3_nt: TGTGCCAGCAGTGAATCGCTAGCGGGACCGTACGAGCAGTACTTC
cdr3_aa: CASSESLAGPYEQYF

j_call: TRBJ2-2
v_call: TRBV9
clone_size: NA
cdr3_length: 16
d_call: TRBD2
cdr3_nt: TGTGCCAGCAGCGCCGGACTAGCGGGGCGGACCGGGGAGCTGTTTTTT
cdr3_aa: CASSAGLAGRTGELFF